The 32 T cell receptor beta chains presented below share a single source sample, sequenced in a study of beta chain features in type 1 diabetes. The entirety of the isolated RNA underwent reverse transcription, so expressed TCRB transcripts were sequenced. Assay: immunoSEQ multiplex PCR; the TCRdb copy retains only in-frame clones and omits some. This table has 200,000 to 300,000 clones, about 71% appearing once. Sample: naive CD4+ T cells from blood. These receptors were obtained from a man between 25 and 39 years old in good health.

The genes are TRBV2 and TRBJ2-5; perhaps TRBD1 as D (5 bases). This CDR3 spans 12 amino acids. V gave up 7 bases and J gave up 0 bases, with 6 bases separating them. CDR1 and CDR2 (germline): SNHLY, FYNNEI. CDR3 in amino acids: CASKGDQETQYF. The CDR3 DNA reads as TGTGCCAGCAAAGGGGACCAAGAGACCCAGTACTTC.

The chain is built from TRBV9 and TRBJ2-1, with D uncertain. The CDR3 loop spans 15 amino acids. Germline V gives CDR1 SGDLS, CDR2 YYNGEE. V lost 6 bases and J lost 0, with 13 bases in between. Here the CDR3 reads CASKSPGSSYNEQFF. CDR3 in DNA: TGTGCCAGCAAGAGTCCGGGCAGCTCCTACAATGAGCAGTTCTTC. The full variable domain, in which reference TRBV9 and TRBJ2-1 provide the parts outside the CDR3, is DSGVTQTPKHLITATGQRVTLRCSPRSGDLSVYWYQQSLDQGLQFLIQYYNGEERAKGNILERFSAQQFPDLHSELNLSSLELGDSALYFCASKSPGSSYNEQFFGPGTRLTVL.

The rearrangement joins TRBV7-2 to TRBJ2-5; D is ambiguous. The V end lost 2 bases, the J end lost 7 bases, and 11 bases lay between the germline ends. Germline V gives CDR1 SGHTA, CDR2 FQGNSA. CDR3 length: 13 residues. The CDR3 reads CASSLTLVVTQYF. CDR3 bases: TGTGCCAGCAGCTTAACGCTGGTAGTGACCCAGTACTTC. The complete variable domain, with remaining parts taken from reference TRBV7-2 and TRBJ2-5, reads GAGVSQSPSNKVTEKGKDVELRCDPISGHTALYWYRQSLGQGLEFLIYFQGNSAPDKSGLPSDRFSAERTGGSVSTLTIQRTQQEDSAVYLCASSLTLVVTQYFGPGTRLLVL.

This chain joins TRBV10-3 and TRBJ2-7; TRBD1 matches 7 bases. The DNA matches TRBJ2-5 better at its end, which makes the J call doubtful. This CDR3 is 15 amino acids long. Germline loops: CDR1 ENHRY, CDR2 SYGVKD. CDR3 nucleotides: TGTGCCATCAGTGAGAGGGACAGCCCTCAAGAGACCCAGTACTTC. Its protein product is CAISERDSPQETQYF.

The genes are TRBV9 and TRBJ2-3; 7 bases match TRBD2. The germline gives CDR1 SGDLS, CDR2 YYNGEE. The ends lost 6 bases at V and 4 bases at J; junction bases unmatched: 8. The CDR3 spans 14 residues. The CDR3 bases are TGTGCCAGCACCGGGGAAGGGAGGGCAGATACGCAGTATTTT. Translating gives CASTGEGRADTQYF.

This clone has more than one count but fewer than ten. The chain employs TRBV29-1 and TRBJ2-7; 8 positions agree with TRBD2. The CDR3 extends over 12 amino acids. Losses at the gene ends were 3 bases for V and 9 bases for J; bases not matched to a gene: 7. Germline CDR1 is SQVTM and CDR2 is ANQGSEA. CDR3 sequence (DNA): TGCAGCGTTGATTCGGGAGGGATCGGGCAGTACTTC. Translated, it gives CSVDSGGIGQYF.

Regarding this clone: The same CDR3 is also encoded by other DNA sequences in this sample. The chain links TRBV14 to TRBJ2-7; D not resolved. This CDR3 spans 13 amino acids. Germline V lookup: CDR1 SGHDN, CDR2 FVKESK. The V gene lost 1 base and the J gene lost 0 bases, with 4 bases spanning the gap. CDR3 sequence (DNA): TGTGCCAGCAGCCAAGTTCTCTCCTACGAGCAGTACTTC. Translated, it gives CASSQVLSYEQYF.

The chain joins TRBV15 to TRBJ2-1; D may be TRBD1 or TRBD2 (5 bases each). With 6 bases removed from V and 2 bases from J, the gap between germline ends came to 11 bases. There are 14 residues in the CDR3. CDR1 and CDR2 from the germline V gene are LNHNV and YYDKDF (reference sequence). This chain's CDR3 is CATRGESTYNEQFF. CDR3 in DNA: TGTGCCACCAGAGGGGAGAGCACCTACAATGAGCAGTTCTTC.

The rearrangement links TRBV4-1 to TRBJ1-2; tentative D call: TRBD1 (6 bases). CDR3 length: 13 amino acids. The V end was cut by 4 bases, the J end by 4 bases, with 10 bases between. Germline V gene sequence: CDR1 MGHRA, CDR2 YSYEKL. The chain's CDR3 is CASSPGGFYGYTF. DNA for the CDR3: TGCGCCAGCAGCCCTGGGGGCTTCTATGGCTACACCTTC.

The rearrangement uses TRBV30 and TRBJ2-1; 8 bases are shared with TRBD1. The CDR3 runs to 13 residues. Germline-derived CDR1 and CDR2 are GTSNPN and SVGIG (reference sequence). With 4 bases clipped from V and 12 bases from J, the junction kept 11 bases outside the gene matches. In DNA, the CDR3 is TGTGCCTGGACCGGACAGGGACTGAGTGGGCAGTTCTTC. This gives the protein CAWTGQGLSGQFF.

This chain uses TRBV28 with TRBJ2-1, with TRBD2 identical over 10 bases. CDR1 and CDR2 from the germline V gene are MDHEN and SYDVKM. The CDR3 length is 16 residues. J gave up 1 base and V 4 bases, and 4 bases lay outside the gene matches. CDR3: CASSSLAGVSYNEQFF. DNA for the CDR3: TGTGCCAGCAGTTCGCTAGCGGGGGTGTCCTACAATGAGCAGTTCTTC. The full variable domain, in which reference TRBV28 and TRBJ2-1 provide the parts outside the CDR3, is DVKVTQSSRYLVKRTGEKVFLECVQDMDHENMFWYRQDPGLGLRLIYFSYDVKMKEKGDIPEGYSVSREKKERFSLILESASTNQTSMYLCASSSLAGVSYNEQFFGPGTRLTVL.

In DNA form, the CDR3 reads TGTGCCTGGAGTGGACAGGCTTACGAGCAGTACTTC. Translating gives CAWSGQAYEQYF. The chain uses TRBV30 and TRBJ2-7; D might be TRBD1 (6 bases). Deletions cut 1 base from V and 4 bases from J, with 8 bases between. Germline V CDR1 and CDR2: GTSNPN, SVGIG (reference sequence). The CDR3 has 12 residues. Together with reference TRBV30 and TRBJ2-7, the CDR3 gives the full variable domain: SQTIHQWPATLVQPVGSPLSLECTVEGTSNPNLYWYRQAAGRGLQLLFYSVGIGQISSEVPQNLSASRPQDRQFILSSKKLLLSDSGFYLCAWSGQAYEQYFGPGTRLTVT.

This chain links TRBV29-1 with TRBJ2-2; D gene uncertain. The CDR3 runs to 13 residues. Deletions cut 4 bases from V and 2 bases from J, with 8 bases between. Germline CDR1 SQVTM, CDR2 ANQGSEA. The DNA of the CDR3 is TGCAGCGTTGGACCGAAAAACACCGGGGAGCTGTTTTTT. It encodes CSVGPKNTGELFF.

The chain combines TRBV29-1 with TRBJ2-7, with TRBD2 matching 13 bases. The CDR3 runs to 15 residues. With 5 bases clipped from V and 3 bases from J, the junction kept 7 bases outside the gene matches. Germline CDR1 and CDR2: SQVTM and ANQGSEA. Here the CDR3 DNA reads TGCAGCGTTTCCTCCGGGACTAGCGGGAACTACGAGCAGTACTTC. Residues: CSVSSGTSGNYEQYF.

The rearrangement uses TRBV23-1 and TRBJ1-1; D gene uncertain. TRBV23-1 is designated an ORF whose function remains uncertain. This CDR3 is built from 13 residues. Deletions cut 4 bases from V and 1 base from J, with 7 bases between. The CDR3 region is CASSPRTNTEAFF. The CDR3 region has the DNA TGCGCCAGCAGTCCTCGAACGAACACTGAAGCTTTCTTT.

The J gene is TRBJ2-3, the V gene TRBV4-1; TRBD2 aligns across 14 bases. The CDR3 length is 17 residues. Germline CDR1 reads MGHRA; CDR2 reads YSYEKL. V lost 1 base, J lost 5 bases, and 5 bases stayed unmatched. The CDR3 loop reads CASSQGGTSGSRDTQYF. CDR3 nucleotide sequence: TGCGCCAGCAGCCAAGGGGGGACTAGCGGGAGTCGAGATACGCAGTATTTT.

The chain links TRBV2 to TRBJ1-1; 7 bases map to TRBD1. Germline assignment: CDR1 SNHLY and CDR2 FYNNEI. CDR3 length equals 15 residues. The V segment lost 6 bases and the J segment 0 bases; nucleotides outside the gene matches: 7. The CDR3 nucleotides read TGTGCCAGCAGGAGGACAGGAATCATGAACACTGAAGCTTTCTTT. It yields the protein CASRRTGIMNTEAFF.

This clone was picked up one time. The rearrangement joins TRBV11-2 to TRBJ2-7; D ambiguous. Between the trimmed V and J ends, which lost 5 bases and 5 bases, there was a span of 7 bases. The CDR3 consists of 11 residues. The V gene's germline CDR1 is SGHAT and CDR2 FQNNGV. Here the CDR3 DNA reads TGTGCCAGCAGCCTTAGGGACGAGCAGTACTTC. Encoded protein: CASSLRDEQYF.

V usage is TRBV9 and J usage is TRBJ2-3; tentatively, D is TRBD2 (5 bases). The CDR3 length is 15 residues. V lost 0 bases and J lost 5, with 13 bases in between. In germline, CDR1 is SGDLS, CDR2 YYNGEE. The CDR3 region has the DNA TGTGCCAGCAGCGTAGACGAGGGTAATAAAGATACGCAGTATTTT. Protein product: CASSVDEGNKDTQYF.

This sequence joins TRBV30 and TRBJ2-3; no clear D. The CDR3 is 14 amino acids. V lost 2 bases and J 0 bases, leaving 9 bases between the germline ends. CDR1 and CDR2 from the germline V gene are GTSNPN and SVGIG (reference sequence). CDR3 sequence: CAWSRRLSTDTQYF. In DNA, the CDR3 is TGTGCCTGGAGTAGGAGACTGAGCACAGATACGCAGTATTTT.

In regard to this clone: Other DNA sequences in this specimen translate into the identical CDR3. The chain employs TRBV30 and TRBJ1-3; D remains ambiguous. The V end lost 0 bases, the J end lost 4 bases, and 4 bases lay between the germline ends. Germline CDR1 and CDR2: GTSNPN and SVGIG (reference sequence). The CDR3 sequence is 12 residues long. The CDR3: CAWSVSGNTIYF. In DNA form, the CDR3 reads TGTGCCTGGAGTGTTTCCGGAAACACCATATATTTT.

Regarding this clone: The sample carries other DNA sequences with the same CDR3. The rearrangement uses TRBV5-1 and TRBJ2-5, with 8 bases aligning to TRBD2. The CDR3 extends over 15 amino acids. The germline CDR1 and CDR2 sequences are SGHRS and YFSETQ. Trimming took 0 bases from V and 0 from J; bases not matched to a gene: 1. The CDR3 loop reads CASSLAGLDQETQYF. The CDR3 DNA reads as TGCGCCAGCAGCTTGGCGGGACTAGACCAAGAGACCCAGTACTTC.

This chain connects TRBV7-9 to TRBJ2-7, with D perhaps being TRBD1 or TRBD2 (5 bases each). This CDR3 contains 13 residues. Germline CDR1 is SEHNR and CDR2 is FQNEAQ (reference sequence). V shed 4 bases and J shed 1 base, with 8 bases lying between them. CDR3 in amino acids: CASSWGSSYEQYF. CDR3 nucleotide sequence: TGTGCCAGCAGCTGGGGGAGTTCCTACGAGCAGTACTTC.

J is TRBJ2-1 and V is TRBV10-3; D is unresolved. Trimming cost V 6 bases and J 8 bases, with 11 bases left between them. The CDR3 loop spans 12 amino acids. Germline V gene lookup returns CDR1 ENHRY and CDR2 SYGVKD. The chain's CDR3 is CAISRTVDEQFF. The CDR3 region has the DNA TGTGCCATCAGCCGGACGGTCGATGAGCAGTTCTTC.

Remarks on this clone: Distinct nucleotide sequences in the sample also encode this CDR3. This sequence joins TRBV18 and TRBJ2-3; D gene ambiguous. This CDR3 comprises 12 residues. V was cut by 3 bases and J by 6 bases, with 7 bases left in between. The germline V gene has CDR1 KGHSH and CDR2 LQKENI. In DNA form, the CDR3 reads TGTGCCAGCTCACCCCTTGCGGATACGCAGTATTTT. It translates to CASSPLADTQYF.

This chain uses TRBV7-2 with TRBJ2-7; D ambiguous. This CDR3 has 11 residues. V was shortened by 6 bases and J by 2 bases, with 5 bases between the two germline ends. Germline V gene lookup returns CDR1 SGHTA and CDR2 FQGNSA. The CDR3 spells CASSRTYEQYF. The CDR3 DNA follows: TGTGCCAGCAGTCGAACCTACGAGCAGTACTTC.

In its sample, this clone was seen a few times. CDR3 DNA sequence: TGTGCCAGCAGGGCGCCTAGCGGGATACACAATGAGCAGTTCTTC. Amino acid sequence: CASRAPSGIHNEQFF. The rearrangement links TRBV7-9 to TRBJ2-1, with 9 bases that match TRBD2. This CDR3 is 15 amino acids long. The J segment lost 5 bases and the V segment lost 6 bases, leaving 8 bases of the junction unmatched. Per germline, CDR1 SEHNR and CDR2 FQNEAQ (reference sequence).

The DNA of the CDR3 is TGCGCCAGCAGCTTGGGATCGCTAGCGGGAGACGAGCAGTACTTC. Its translation: CASSLGSLAGDEQYF. The V call is TRBV5-1, the J call TRBJ2-7; the match to TRBD2 covers 10 bases. After removal of 0 bases from V and 5 bases from J, the junction contained 5 bases not matched to a gene. This CDR3 contains 15 residues. Germline V gives CDR1 SGHRS, CDR2 YFSETQ.

The table lists this clone with a few counts. The rearrangement uses TRBV15 and TRBJ2-7, with D uncertain. The V gene's germline CDR1 is LNHNV and CDR2 YYDKDF (reference sequence). This CDR3 comprises 15 residues. With 0 bases removed from V and 3 bases from J, the gap between germline ends came to 12 bases. The CDR3 DNA follows: TGTGCCACCAGCAGAGATCGGCCGAGGAGCTACGAGCAGTACTTC. Encoded protein: CATSRDRPRSYEQYF.

This chain uses TRBV7-2 with TRBJ2-7; possibly TRBD1 for D (5 bases). CDR3 size: 11 residues. Trimming left V 4 bases short and J 6 bases short, with 7 bases between. The germline gives CDR1 SGHTA, CDR2 FQGNSA. The CDR3, as DNA: TGTGCCAGCAGCTCCGACAGCGAGCAGTACTTC. Translated: CASSSDSEQYF.

The V gene is TRBV15, the J gene TRBJ2-1; D remains unclear. Trimming stripped 5 bases from V and 7 bases from J, with 12 bases between. The CDR3 is 13 residues long. The germline V gene has CDR1 LNHNV and CDR2 YYDKDF (reference sequence). The DNA for the CDR3 is TGTGCCACCAGCGAACGACAAGTAAATGAGCAGTTCTTC. It yields the protein CATSERQVNEQFF. The variable domain in full, with the rest retrieved from reference TRBV15 and TRBJ2-1, is DAMVIQNPRYQVTQFGKPVTLSCSQTLNHNVMYWYQQKSSQAPKLLFHYYDKDFNNEADTPDNFQSRRPNTSFCFLDIRSPGLGDTAMYLCATSERQVNEQFFGPGTRLTVL.

This chain uses TRBV25-1 with TRBJ2-4, with 9 bases matching TRBD1. V lost 2 bases, J lost 4 bases, and 6 bases stayed unmatched. Germline V lookup: CDR1 MGHDK, CDR2 SYGVNS. CDR3 size: 16 residues. This chain's CDR3 is CASSENGTGRKNIQYF. The CDR3 DNA follows: TGTGCCAGCAGTGAAAATGGGACAGGGAGAAAAAACATTCAGTACTTC.